A single sample gave rise to the 22 T cell receptor beta chains below, sequenced in a study of regulatory T cells in long-lasting Graves disease. Noted time point: newly diagnosed GD, antithyroid drugs for less than 3 months. The TCR library used RNA extracted from PBMCs. Investigators prepared the TCR beta libraries by applying iRepertoire HTBI primers and Arm-PCR of CDR3 regions. TCRdb reanalysed the multiplex PCR reads using MiXCR and keeps one entry per CDR3 protein. The table shows hundreds of thousands of distinct CDR3 sequences, with about 14% occurring only once. Source: peripheral blood mononuclear cells (PBMCs), taken at new diagnosis, from a patient treated with antithyroid drugs. The receptors shown here come from a female donor with Graves disease.

This clonotype was seen at least ten times. The V and J genes are TRBV10-1 and TRBJ2-3, with D perhaps TRBD2 (5 bases). The germline V and J ends were trimmed by 7 bases and 0 bases, with 8 bases remaining between them. CDR1 WNHNN and CDR2 SYGVQD come from the germline V gene (reference sequence). The CDR3 consists of 13 residues. CDR3 in amino acids: CASNEGSTDTQYF. CDR3 DNA: TGCGCCAGCAACGAGGGAAGCACAGATACGCAGTATTTT.

At least ten counts were recorded for this clonotype. The chain links TRBV2 to TRBJ2-3; weak D call: TRBD2 (5 bases). The CDR3 is 13 residues long. Trimming removed 8 bases from V and 0 bases from J, with 9 bases in between. CDR1 and CDR2 (germline): SNHLY, FYNNEI. The DNA for the CDR3 is TGTGCCAGCGGTAGCGTTAGCACAGATACGCAGTATTTT. Translation: CASGSVSTDTQYF.

This clonotype was recorded at least ten times. The DNA of the CDR3 is TGTGCCAGCAGCCCTCTCCGTAGGGAGTTGGTTATTGGGGCTTTCTTT. Translated, it gives CASSPLRRELVIGAFF. This rearrangement joins TRBV27 to TRBJ1-1, with D uncertain. Between the trimmed V and J ends, which lost 6 bases and 11 bases, there was a span of 28 bases. CDR1 is MNHEY, CDR2 SMNVEV, per germline (reference sequence). CDR3 size: 16 residues.

This clonotype was recorded many times. CDR3 sequence: CASRDSLNEKLFF. The CDR3 DNA reads as TGTGCCAGCAGGGACAGCCTTAATGAAAAACTGTTTTTT. J is TRBJ1-4 and V is TRBV3-1; the D gene is possibly TRBD1 (6 bases). V lost 6 bases to trimming and J lost 4 bases, with 9 bases between them. CDR1 is LGHDT, CDR2 YNNKEL, per germline (reference sequence). This CDR3 region has 13 residues.

In its sample, this clonotype was seen a few times. The chain combines TRBV29-1 with TRBJ2-5; the D is unclear. The CDR3 totals 11 residues. Germline V lookup: CDR1 SQVTM, CDR2 ANQGSEA. CDR3 nucleotides: TGCACCCGTCCGGGCCCAGGGACCCAGTACTTC. Translating gives CTRPGPGTQYF. The full variable domain, with the rest looked up from reference TRBV29-1 and TRBJ2-5, is SAVISQKPSRDICQRGTSLTIQCQVDSQVTMMFWYRQQPGQSLTLIATANQGSEATYESGFVIDKFPISRPNLTFSTLTVSNMSPEDSSIYLCTRPGPGTQYFGPGTRLLVL.

The table lists this clonotype with a few counts. The chain couples TRBV12-3 or TRBV12-4 to TRBJ2-5; D gene uncertain. Deletions cut 1 base from V and 4 bases from J, with 7 bases between. The CDR3 is 13 residues long. CDR3 sequence: CASSLVPPETQYF. The DNA of the CDR3 is TGTGCCAGCAGTTTAGTCCCACCAGAGACCCAGTACTTC.

Only a few counts were recorded for this clonotype. This chain connects TRBV18 to TRBJ2-2; 7 nucleotides line up with TRBD2. Germline V lookup: CDR1 KGHSH, CDR2 LQKENI. The CDR3 contains 15 residues. The V segment lost 3 bases and the J segment 3 bases; nucleotides outside the gene matches: 4. CDR3 in DNA: TGTGCCAGCTCACCTCGCCTAGCGGACACCGGGGAGCTGTTTTTT. Protein sequence: CASSPRLADTGELFF. The full variable domain, completed using reference TRBV18 and TRBJ2-2, is NAGVMQNPRHLVRRRGQEARLRCSPMKGHSHVYWYRQLPEEGLKFMVYLQKENIIDESGMPKERFSAEFPKEGPSILRIQQVVRGDSAAYFCASSPRLADTGELFFGEGSRLTVL.

A note on this clonotype: A much bigger clone sits one base away, suggesting this may be a read error. This chain joins TRBV7-9 and TRBJ2-1; 11 bases agree with TRBD1. V trimming: 8 bases; J trimming: 5 bases; junction bases outside the gene matches: 11. Germline-derived CDR1 and CDR2 are SEHNR and FQNEAQ (reference sequence). The CDR3 has 16 amino acids. This CDR3 is CASGDRTGGFNNEQFF. The CDR3 DNA follows: TGTGCCAGCGGCGACCGGACAGGGGGCTTTAACAATGAGCAGTTCTTC.

The gene calls are TRBV28 and TRBJ1-1; TRBD1 is a possible D gene (6 bases). The CDR3 runs 14 residues. Trimming left V 4 bases short and J 2 bases short, with 11 bases between. Germline-derived CDR1 and CDR2 are MDHEN and SYDVKM. CDR3 amino acids: CASSSGQPNTEAFF. DNA of the CDR3: TGTGCCAGCAGTTCCGGACAGCCCAACACTGAAGCTTTCTTT.

This clonotype was detected a few times. A much larger clone lies a single base off, so this may be a read error. The CDR3 spells CSASRSDTEAFF. CDR3 nucleotides: TGCAGTGCTAGTCGTTCGGACACTGAAGCTTTCTTT. V gene TRBV20-1 combines with J gene TRBJ1-1; D uncertain. V lost 3 bases, J lost 3 bases, and 8 bases lay in between. Germline assignment: CDR1 DFQATT and CDR2 SNEGSKA (reference sequence). The CDR3 extends over 12 amino acids.

The V gene is TRBV7-6, the J gene TRBJ2-6; TRBD2 aligns across 9 bases. Germline assignment: CDR1 SGHVS and CDR2 FNYEAQ. The CDR3 has 19 residues. With V trimmed by 2 bases and J by 0 bases, 8 bases remained unmatched. Here the CDR3 reads CASSLSIAGAYSGANVLTF. In DNA, the CDR3 is TGTGCCAGCAGCTTATCAATAGCGGGGGCATACTCTGGGGCCAACGTCCTGACTTTC. The full variable domain, rest sourced from reference TRBV7-6 and TRBJ2-6, is GAGVSQSPRYKVTKRGQDVALRCDPISGHVSLYWYRQALGQGPEFLTYFNYEAQQDKSGLPNDRFSAERPEGSISTLTIQRTEQRDSAMYRCASSLSIAGAYSGANVLTFGAGSRLTVL.

The table lists this clonotype with a few counts. CDR3 in DNA: TGTGCCAGCAGTTACTCCTCCGGGACAGGGTTTAACACTGAAGCTTTCTTT. It yields the protein CASSYSSGTGFNTEAFF. V usage is TRBV6-5 and J usage is TRBJ1-1; 9 bases align to TRBD1. Germline CDR1 reads MNHEY; CDR2 reads SVGAGI. The CDR3 contains 17 residues. The junction had 7 bases not matched to a gene; V was cut back by 0 bases and J by 2 bases.

Concerning this clonotype itself: Given a much more abundant clone one base away, this may be a read error. No conserved phenylalanine or tryptophan is present at the end of the CDR3, so a read error is the likely explanation. The gene calls are TRBV3-1 and TRBJ1-4; D ambiguous. The V gene lost 3 bases and the J gene lost 0 bases, with 11 bases spanning the gap. This CDR3 has 16 amino acids. The germline CDR1 and CDR2 sequences are LGHDT and YNNKEL (reference sequence). Here the CDR3 DNA reads TGTGCCAGCAGCCACCTCGGGAAGTCAACTAATGAAAAACTGTTTCTT. It yields the protein CASSHLGKSTNEKLFL.

This clonotype has a count of ten or more. The V gene is TRBV12-3 or TRBV12-4, the J gene TRBJ1-1, with D possibly TRBD1 on 6 matching bases. V gave up 3 bases and J gave up 0 bases, with 8 bases separating them. This CDR3 has 14 amino acids. CDR3 residues: CASSFGTLNTEAFF. The CDR3 coding sequence is TGTGCCAGCAGTTTCGGGACATTGAACACTGAAGCTTTCTTT.

V and J are TRBV4-1 and TRBJ1-2; 7 bases are a match to TRBD1. The germline V gene has CDR1 MGHRA and CDR2 YSYEKL. CDR3 length: 13 amino acids. V lost 1 base to trimming and J lost 8 bases; unmatched junction nucleotides: 4. The CDR3 nucleotides read TGCGCCAGCAGCCAAGGCGGACAGGTCGGCTACACCTTC. Translation: CASSQGGQVGYTF.

This clonotype was counted between two and nine times. The rearrangement uses TRBV7-9 and TRBJ2-2, with D perhaps TRBD1 or TRBD2 (5 bases each). This CDR3 is built from 15 residues. CDR1 and CDR2 from the germline V gene are SEHNR and FQNEAQ (reference sequence). V shed 11 bases and J shed 3 bases, with 19 bases lying between them. The CDR3 bases are TGTGCCTCAGCTATTGTCTTGGGACACACCGGGGAGCTGTTTTTT. The encoded protein is CASAIVLGHTGELFF.

There are many counts of this clonotype. The CDR3 DNA sequence: TGTGCCAGCAAGAGGAGCGGGAACCCACACTATGGCTACACCTTC. It translates to CASKRSGNPHYGYTF. J is TRBJ1-2 and V is TRBV12-3 or TRBV12-4; D uncertain. The CDR3 totals 15 residues. Between the trimmed V and J ends, which lost 7 bases and 3 bases, there was a span of 18 bases.

The chain recombines TRBV5-6 with TRBJ1-1, with unresolved D. The length of the CDR3 is 15 residues. V was cut by 2 bases and J by 5 bases, with 16 bases left in between. Germline CDR1 and CDR2: SGHDT and YYEEEE. The CDR3 region is CASSLVPSGLTEAFF. In nucleotides, the CDR3 is TGTGCCAGCAGCTTAGTCCCCTCCGGTCTGACTGAAGCTTTCTTT.

This clonotype was counted a few times. The chain employs TRBV5-1 and TRBJ1-1, with D possibly matching TRBD1 (5 bases). Germline assignment: CDR1 SGHRS and CDR2 YFSETQ. V lost 5 bases and J 0 bases, leaving 17 bases between the germline ends. The CDR3 is 16 amino acids. The CDR3 is CASSSGPRLMNTEAFF. The CDR3 DNA reads TGCGCCAGCAGTTCGGGGCCGAGGTTGATGAACACTGAAGCTTTCTTT.

This clonotype was seen at least ten times. DNA of the CDR3: TGTGCCACCAGCAGAGTTGCAGGGGCTACCTACGAGCAGTACTTC. It translates to CATSRVAGATYEQYF. This chain links TRBV15 with TRBJ2-7; D might be TRBD1 (6 bases). Germline V gives CDR1 LNHNV, CDR2 YYDKDF (reference sequence). V gave up 1 base and J gave up 2 bases, with 12 bases separating them. The CDR3 sequence is 15 residues long.

The chain is built from TRBV5-1 and TRBJ1-1, with a weak D call TRBD1 (5 bases). The V end was cut by 1 base, the J end by 2 bases, with 15 bases between. Germline CDR1 is SGHRS and CDR2 is YFSETQ. This CDR3 is 16 amino acids long. The CDR3 here is CASSLQWGGENTEAFF. The CDR3 DNA sequence: TGCGCCAGCAGCTTGCAGTGGGGGGGAGAAAACACTGAAGCTTTCTTT.

This clonotype came up a few times. The J gene is TRBJ2-3, the V gene TRBV27; D possibly corresponds to TRBD2 (5 bases). V lost 6 bases to trimming and J lost 2 bases, with 12 bases between them. CDR1 and CDR2 from the germline V gene are MNHEY and SMNVEV (reference sequence). This CDR3 comprises 14 residues. DNA of the CDR3: TGTGCCAGCAGCCATCCGGGGAACACAGATACGCAGTATTTT. As protein: CASSHPGNTDTQYF.